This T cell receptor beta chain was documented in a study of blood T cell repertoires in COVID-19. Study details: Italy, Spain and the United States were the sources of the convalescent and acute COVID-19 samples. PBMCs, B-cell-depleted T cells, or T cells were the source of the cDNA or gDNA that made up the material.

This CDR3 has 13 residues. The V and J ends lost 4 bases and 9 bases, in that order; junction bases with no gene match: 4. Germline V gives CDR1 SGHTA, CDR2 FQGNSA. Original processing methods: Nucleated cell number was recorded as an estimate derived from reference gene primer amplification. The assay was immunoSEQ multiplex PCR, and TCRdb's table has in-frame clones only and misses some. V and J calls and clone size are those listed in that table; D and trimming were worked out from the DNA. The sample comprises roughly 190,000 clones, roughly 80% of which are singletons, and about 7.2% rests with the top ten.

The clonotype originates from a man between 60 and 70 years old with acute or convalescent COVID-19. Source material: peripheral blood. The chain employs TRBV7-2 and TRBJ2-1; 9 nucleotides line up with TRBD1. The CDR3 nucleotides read TGTGCCAGCAGCTCGACAGGGGGTACTGAGCAGTTCTTC. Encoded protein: CASSSTGGTEQFF.